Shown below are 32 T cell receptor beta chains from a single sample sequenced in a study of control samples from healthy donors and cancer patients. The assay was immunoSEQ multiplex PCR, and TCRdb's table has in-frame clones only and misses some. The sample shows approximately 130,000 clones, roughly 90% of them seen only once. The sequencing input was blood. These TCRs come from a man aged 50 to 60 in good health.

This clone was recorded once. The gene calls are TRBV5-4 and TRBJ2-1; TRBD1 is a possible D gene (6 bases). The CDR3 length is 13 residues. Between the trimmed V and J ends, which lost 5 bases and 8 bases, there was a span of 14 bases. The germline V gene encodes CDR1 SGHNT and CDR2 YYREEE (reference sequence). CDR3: CASSKQGADEQFF. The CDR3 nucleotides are TGTGCCAGCAGTAAACAGGGTGCGGATGAGCAGTTCTTC.

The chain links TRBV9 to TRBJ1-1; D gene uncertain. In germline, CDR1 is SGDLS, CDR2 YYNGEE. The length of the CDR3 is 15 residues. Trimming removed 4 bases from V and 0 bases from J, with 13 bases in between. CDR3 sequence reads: CASSPGSVLNTEAFF. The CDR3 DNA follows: TGTGCCAGCAGCCCTGGAAGTGTGTTGAACACTGAAGCTTTCTTT.

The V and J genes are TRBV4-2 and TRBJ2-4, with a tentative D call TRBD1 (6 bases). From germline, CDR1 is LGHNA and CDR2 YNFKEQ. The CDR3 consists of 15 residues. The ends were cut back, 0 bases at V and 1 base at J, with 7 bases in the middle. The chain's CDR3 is CASSQDQGAKNIQYF. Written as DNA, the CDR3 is TGTGCCAGCAGCCAAGATCAGGGGGCCAAAAACATTCAGTACTTC.

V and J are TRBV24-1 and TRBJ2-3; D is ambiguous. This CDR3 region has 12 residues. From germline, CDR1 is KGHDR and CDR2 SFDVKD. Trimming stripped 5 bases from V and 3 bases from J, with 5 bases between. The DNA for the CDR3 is TGTGCCACCAGTGGAACGACAGATACGCAGTATTTT. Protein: CATSGTTDTQYF.

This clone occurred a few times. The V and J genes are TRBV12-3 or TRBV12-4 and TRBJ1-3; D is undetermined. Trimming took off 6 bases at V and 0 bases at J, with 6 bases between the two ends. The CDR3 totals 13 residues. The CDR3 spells CASRKGSGNTIYF. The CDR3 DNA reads TGTGCCAGCAGGAAAGGCTCTGGAAACACCATATATTTT.

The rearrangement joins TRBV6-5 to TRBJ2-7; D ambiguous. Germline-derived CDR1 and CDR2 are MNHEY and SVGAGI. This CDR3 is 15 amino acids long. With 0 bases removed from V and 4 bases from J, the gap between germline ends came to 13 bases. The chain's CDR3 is CASSYSKAGEYEQYF. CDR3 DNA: TGTGCCAGCAGTTACTCGAAGGCAGGAGAGTACGAGCAGTACTTC.

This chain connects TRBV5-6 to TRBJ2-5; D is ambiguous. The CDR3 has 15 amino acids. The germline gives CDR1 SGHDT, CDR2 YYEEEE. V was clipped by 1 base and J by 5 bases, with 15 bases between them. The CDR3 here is CASSLRSMGGETQYF. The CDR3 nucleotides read TGTGCCAGCAGCTTGCGGTCTATGGGTGGGGAGACCCAGTACTTC.

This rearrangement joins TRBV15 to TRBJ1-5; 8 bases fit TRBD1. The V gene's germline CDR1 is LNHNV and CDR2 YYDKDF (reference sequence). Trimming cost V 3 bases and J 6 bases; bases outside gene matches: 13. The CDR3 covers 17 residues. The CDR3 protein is CATSRTWTGLRIQPQHF. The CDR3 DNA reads TGTGCCACCAGCAGGACCTGGACAGGGCTTCGGATTCAGCCCCAGCATTTT.

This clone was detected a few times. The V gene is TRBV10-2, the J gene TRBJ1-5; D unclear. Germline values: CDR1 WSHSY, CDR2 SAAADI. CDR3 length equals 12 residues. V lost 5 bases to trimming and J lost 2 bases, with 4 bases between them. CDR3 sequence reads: CASSLGNQPQHF. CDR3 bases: TGCGCCAGCAGTTTAGGCAATCAGCCCCAGCATTTT.

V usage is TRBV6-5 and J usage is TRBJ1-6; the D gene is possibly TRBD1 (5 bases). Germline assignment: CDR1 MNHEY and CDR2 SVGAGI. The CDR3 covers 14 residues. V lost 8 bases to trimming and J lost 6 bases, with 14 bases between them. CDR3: CASGAGLPNSPLHF. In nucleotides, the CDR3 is TGTGCCAGCGGGGCGGGACTCCCTAATTCACCCCTCCACTTT.

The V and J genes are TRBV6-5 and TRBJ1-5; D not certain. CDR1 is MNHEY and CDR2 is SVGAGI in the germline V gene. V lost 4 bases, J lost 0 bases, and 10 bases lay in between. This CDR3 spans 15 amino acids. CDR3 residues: CASSSMTLSNQPQHF. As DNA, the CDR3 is TGTGCCAGCAGTTCCATGACCCTTAGCAATCAGCCCCAGCATTTT.

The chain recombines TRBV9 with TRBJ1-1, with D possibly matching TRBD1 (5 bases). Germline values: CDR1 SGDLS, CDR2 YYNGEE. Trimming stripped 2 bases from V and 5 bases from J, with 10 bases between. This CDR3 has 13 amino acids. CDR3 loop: CASSVEGRTEAFF. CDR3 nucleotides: TGTGCCAGCAGCGTGGAGGGGCGAACTGAAGCTTTCTTT.

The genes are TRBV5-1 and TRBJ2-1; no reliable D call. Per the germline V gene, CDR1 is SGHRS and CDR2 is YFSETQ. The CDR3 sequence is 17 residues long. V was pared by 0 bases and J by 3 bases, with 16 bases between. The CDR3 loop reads CASSLATGVSLYNEQFF. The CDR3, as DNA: TGCGCCAGCAGCTTGGCCACTGGGGTATCCCTCTACAATGAGCAGTTCTTC.

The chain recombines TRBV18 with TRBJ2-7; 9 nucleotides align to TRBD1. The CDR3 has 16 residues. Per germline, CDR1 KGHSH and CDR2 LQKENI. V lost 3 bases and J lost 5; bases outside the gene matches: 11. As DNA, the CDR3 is TGTGCCAGCTCACCCCCGTCCGGGACAGGGTTCCACGAGCAGTACTTC. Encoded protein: CASSPPSGTGFHEQYF.

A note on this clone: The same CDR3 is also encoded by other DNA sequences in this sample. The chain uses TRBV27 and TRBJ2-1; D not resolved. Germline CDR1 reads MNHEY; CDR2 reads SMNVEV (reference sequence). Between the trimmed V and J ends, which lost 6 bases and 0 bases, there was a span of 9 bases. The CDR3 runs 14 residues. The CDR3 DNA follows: TGTGCCAGCAGCGGTGGGAACTCCTACAATGAGCAGTTCTTC. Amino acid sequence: CASSGGNSYNEQFF.

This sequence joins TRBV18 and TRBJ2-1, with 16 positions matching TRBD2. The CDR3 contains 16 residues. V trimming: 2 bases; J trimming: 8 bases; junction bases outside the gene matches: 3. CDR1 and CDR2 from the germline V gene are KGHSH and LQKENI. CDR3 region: CASSPAGTSGGDEQFF. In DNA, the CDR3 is TGTGCCAGCTCACCAGCCGGGACTAGCGGGGGGGATGAGCAGTTCTTC.

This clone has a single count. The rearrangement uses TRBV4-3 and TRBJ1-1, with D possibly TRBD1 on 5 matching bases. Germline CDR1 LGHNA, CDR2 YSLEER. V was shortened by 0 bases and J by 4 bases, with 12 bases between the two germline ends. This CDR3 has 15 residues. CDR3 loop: CASSQEKWGFTEAFF. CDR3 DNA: TGCGCCAGCAGCCAAGAGAAATGGGGGTTCACTGAAGCTTTCTTT.

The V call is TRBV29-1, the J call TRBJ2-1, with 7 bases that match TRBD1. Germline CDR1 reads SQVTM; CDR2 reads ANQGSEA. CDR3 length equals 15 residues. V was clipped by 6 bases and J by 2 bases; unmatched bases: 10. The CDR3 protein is CSVLDPGTAYNEQFF. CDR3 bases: TGCAGCGTCCTAGACCCCGGGACAGCCTACAATGAGCAGTTCTTC.

This CDR3 is CASSEGGRTEAFF. CDR3 bases: TGTGCCAGCAGTGAAGGAGGCAGGACTGAAGCTTTCTTT. The genes are TRBV2 and TRBJ1-1; no clear D. Germline assignment: CDR1 SNHLY and CDR2 FYNNEI. The CDR3 contains 13 residues. Trimming removed 1 base from V and 5 bases from J, with 8 bases in between.

The CDR3 DNA follows: TGTGCCAGCAGCGGGATGGGACCGGGTGAGGGAGATACGCAGTATTTT. Protein sequence: CASSGMGPGEGDTQYF. The rearrangement joins TRBV11-3 to TRBJ2-3; TRBD1 or TRBD2 may be the D gene (5 bases each). There are 16 residues in the CDR3. Per the germline V gene, CDR1 is SGHNT and CDR2 is YENEEA. Between the trimmed V and J ends, which lost 5 bases and 5 bases, there was a span of 20 bases.

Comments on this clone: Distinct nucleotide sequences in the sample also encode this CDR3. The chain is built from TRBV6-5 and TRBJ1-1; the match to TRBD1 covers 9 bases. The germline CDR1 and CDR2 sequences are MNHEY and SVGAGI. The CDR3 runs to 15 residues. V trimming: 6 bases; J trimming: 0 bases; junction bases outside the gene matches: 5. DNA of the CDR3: TGTGCCAGCAGGGACAGGGGTATCATGAACACTGAAGCTTTCTTT. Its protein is CASRDRGIMNTEAFF.

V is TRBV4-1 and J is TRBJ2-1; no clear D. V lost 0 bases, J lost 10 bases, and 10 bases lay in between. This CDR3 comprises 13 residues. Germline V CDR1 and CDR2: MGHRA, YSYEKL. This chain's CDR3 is CASSQELSYEQFF. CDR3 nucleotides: TGCGCCAGCAGCCAAGAGCTGAGTTACGAGCAGTTCTTC.

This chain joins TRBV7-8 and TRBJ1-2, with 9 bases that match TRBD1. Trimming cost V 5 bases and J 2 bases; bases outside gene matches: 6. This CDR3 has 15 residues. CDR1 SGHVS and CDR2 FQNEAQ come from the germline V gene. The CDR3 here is CASSGKQGANYGYTF. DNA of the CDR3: TGTGCCAGCAGCGGAAAACAGGGGGCAAACTATGGCTACACCTTC.

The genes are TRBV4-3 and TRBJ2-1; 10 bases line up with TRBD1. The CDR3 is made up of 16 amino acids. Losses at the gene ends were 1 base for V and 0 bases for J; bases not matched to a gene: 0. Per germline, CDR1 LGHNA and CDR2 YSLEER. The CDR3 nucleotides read TGCGCCAGCAGCCAAGGGGACAGGGGCTCCTACAATGAGCAGTTCTTC. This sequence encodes CASSQGDRGSYNEQFF.

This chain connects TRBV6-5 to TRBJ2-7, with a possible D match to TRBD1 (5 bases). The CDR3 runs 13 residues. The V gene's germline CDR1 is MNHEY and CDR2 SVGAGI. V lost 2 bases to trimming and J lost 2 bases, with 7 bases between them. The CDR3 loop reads CASSYGHPYEQYF. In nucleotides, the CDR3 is TGTGCCAGCAGTTACGGACACCCCTACGAGCAGTACTTC.

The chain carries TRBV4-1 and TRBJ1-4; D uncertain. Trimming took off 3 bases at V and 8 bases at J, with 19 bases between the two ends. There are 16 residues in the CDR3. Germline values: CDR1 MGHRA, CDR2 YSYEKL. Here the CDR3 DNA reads TGCGCCAGCAGCCAGCTCCCTGGGGTGGGGATAGAAAAACTGTTTTTT. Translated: CASSQLPGVGIEKLFF.

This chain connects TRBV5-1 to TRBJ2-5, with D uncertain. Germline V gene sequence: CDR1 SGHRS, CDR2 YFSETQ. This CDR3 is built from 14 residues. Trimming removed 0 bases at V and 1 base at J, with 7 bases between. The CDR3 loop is CASSLASSQETQYF. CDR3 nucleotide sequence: TGCGCCAGCAGCTTGGCCAGCAGCCAAGAGACCCAGTACTTC. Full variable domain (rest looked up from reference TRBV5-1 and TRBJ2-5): KAGVTQTPRYLIKTRGQQVTLSCSPISGHRSVSWYQQTPGQGLQFLFEYFSETQRNKGNFPGRFSGRQFSNSRSEMNVSTLELGDSALYLCASSLASSQETQYFGPGTRLLVL.

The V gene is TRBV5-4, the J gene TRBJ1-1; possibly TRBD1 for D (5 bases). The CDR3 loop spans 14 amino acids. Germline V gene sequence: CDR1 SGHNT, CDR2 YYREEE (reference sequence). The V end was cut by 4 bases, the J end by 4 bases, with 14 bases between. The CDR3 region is CASSIQGPPTEAFF. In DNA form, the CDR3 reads TGTGCCAGCAGCATTCAGGGTCCCCCCACTGAAGCTTTCTTT.

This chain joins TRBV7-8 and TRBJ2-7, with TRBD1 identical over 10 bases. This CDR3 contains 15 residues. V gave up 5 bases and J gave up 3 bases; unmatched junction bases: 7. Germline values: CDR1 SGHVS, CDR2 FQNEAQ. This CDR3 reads CASSEQTGGIYEQYF. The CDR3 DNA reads TGTGCCAGCAGCGAACAGACAGGGGGCATCTACGAGCAGTACTTC.

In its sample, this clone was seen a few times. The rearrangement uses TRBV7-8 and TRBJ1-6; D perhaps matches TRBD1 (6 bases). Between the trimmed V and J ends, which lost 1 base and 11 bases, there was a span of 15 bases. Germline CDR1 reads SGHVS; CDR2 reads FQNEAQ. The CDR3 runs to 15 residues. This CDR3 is CASSLDPRGGPPLHF. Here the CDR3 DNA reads TGTGCCAGCAGCTTAGATCCCAGGGGAGGTCCACCCCTCCACTTT. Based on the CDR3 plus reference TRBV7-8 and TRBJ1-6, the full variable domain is GAGVSQSPRYKVAKRGQDVALRCDPISGHVSLFWYQQALGQGPEFLTYFQNEAQLDKSGLPSDRFFAERPEGSVSTLKIQRTQQEDSAVYLCASSLDPRGGPPLHFGNGTRLTVT.

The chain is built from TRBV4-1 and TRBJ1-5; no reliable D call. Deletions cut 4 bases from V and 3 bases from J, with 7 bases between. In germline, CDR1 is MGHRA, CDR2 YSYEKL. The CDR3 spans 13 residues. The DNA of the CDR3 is TGCGCCAGCAGCCTAGAATACAATCAGCCCCAGCATTTT. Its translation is CASSLEYNQPQHF.

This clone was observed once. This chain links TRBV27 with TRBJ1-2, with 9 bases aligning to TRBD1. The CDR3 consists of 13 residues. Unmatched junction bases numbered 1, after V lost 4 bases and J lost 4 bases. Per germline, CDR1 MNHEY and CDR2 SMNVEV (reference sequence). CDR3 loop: CASSWGQGYGYTF. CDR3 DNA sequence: TGTGCCAGCAGTTGGGGACAGGGCTATGGCTACACCTTC.